Listed below are T cell receptor beta chains from one sample, sequenced in a study of T-cell reconstitution after alpha-beta-depleted transplantation in children. MiXCR, run by TCRdb on the PCR reads, gives a single entry per CDR3 protein. This table holds about a million distinct CDR3 sequences, roughly 29% found once. Sequencing was performed on PBMCs, mostly from graft donor cells, taken 360 days after TCRalphabeta/CD19-depleted stem cell transplant. These receptors were collected from a boy younger than two who had a stem cell transplant for SCID, so the T cells may come from the graft donor. The CDR3 runs from the conserved cysteine through the conserved F or W. D genes are given only for firm matches. Clone size appears in some rows only: once, few, many, or a class for an expanded clone.

clone_size: -; d_call: TRBD1; v_call: TRBV20-1; j_call: TRBJ1-2; cdr3_aa: CSAPSGGVGYGYTF; cdr3_nt: TGCAGTGCTCCCTCAGGGGGCGTTGGCTATGGCTACACCTTC
clone_size: -; d_call: TRBD1; v_call: TRBV7-9; j_call: TRBJ1-4; cdr3_aa: CASSSQGANEKLFF; cdr3_nt: TGTGCCAGCAGTTCCCAGGGGGCGAATGAAAAACTGTTTTTT
clone_size: -; d_call: -; v_call: TRBV18; j_call: TRBJ1-1; cdr3_aa: CASSPWTRSTEAFF; cdr3_nt: TGTGCCAGCTCACCATGGACCCGTAGCACTGAAGCTTTCTTT
clone_size: -; d_call: -; v_call: TRBV19; j_call: TRBJ2-3; cdr3_aa: CASSIYGAGDTQYF; cdr3_nt: TGTGCCAGTAGTATATACGGCGCTGGAGATACGCAGTATTTT
clone_size: -; d_call: -; v_call: TRBV30; j_call: TRBJ1-2; cdr3_aa: CAWSLQGSWNYGYTF; cdr3_nt: TGTGCCTGGAGCTTACAGGGCAGTTGGAACTATGGCTACACCTTC
clone_size: -; d_call: -; v_call: TRBV6-5; j_call: TRBJ1-1; cdr3_aa: CASSYQGRENTEAFF; cdr3_nt: TGTGCCAGCAGTTACCAGGGACGGGAGAACACTGAAGCTTTCTTT
clone_size: -; d_call: -; v_call: TRBV6-6; j_call: TRBJ2-5; cdr3_aa: CASSFRDEETQYF; cdr3_nt: TGTGCCAGCAGCTTCCGGGACGAAGAGACCCAGTACTTC
clone_size: few; d_call: TRBD1; v_call: TRBV23-1; j_call: TRBJ1-1; cdr3_aa: CASSRPKTKQGAITEAFF; cdr3_nt: TGCGCCAGCAGTCGGCCTAAGACAAAACAGGGGGCTATAACTGAAGCTTTCTTT
clone_size: -; d_call: TRBD2; v_call: TRBV12-3/TRBV12-4; j_call: TRBJ2-1; cdr3_aa: CASSSPQGLAAEDEQFF; cdr3_nt: TGTGCCAGCAGTTCACCTCAGGGACTAGCGGCGGAGGATGAGCAGTTCTTC
clone_size: few; d_call: -; v_call: TRBV30; j_call: TRBJ2-6; cdr3_aa: CAWSVLGKGANVLTF; cdr3_nt: TGTGCCTGGAGTGTTCTGGGGAAAGGGGCCAACGTCCTGACTTTC
clone_size: -; d_call: -; v_call: TRBV9; j_call: TRBJ2-7; cdr3_aa: CASSVVALRSPYEQYF; cdr3_nt: TGTGCCAGCAGCGTAGTAGCCCTCAGGTCCCCCTACGAGCAGTACTTC
clone_size: few; d_call: TRBD2; v_call: TRBV2; j_call: TRBJ2-3; cdr3_aa: CASSPSGGRTDTQYF; cdr3_nt: TGTGCCAGTTCTCCTAGCGGGGGGCGCACAGATACGCAGTATTTT
clone_size: -; d_call: -; v_call: TRBV9; j_call: TRBJ1-6; cdr3_aa: CASSVVPKADGSPLHF; cdr3_nt: TGTGCCAGCAGCGTAGTTCCCAAAGCAGATGGATCACCCCTCCACTTT
clone_size: -; d_call: -; v_call: TRBV10-3; j_call: TRBJ1-1; cdr3_aa: CAISEPSRADEAFF; cdr3_nt: TGTGCCATCAGTGAGCCCTCGAGGGCAGATGAAGCTTTCTTT
clone_size: few; d_call: -; v_call: TRBV4-1; j_call: TRBJ2-7; cdr3_aa: CASSHVPGVGYEQYF; cdr3_nt: TGCGCCAGCAGCCACGTACCAGGGGTGGGATACGAGCAGTACTTC
clone_size: many; d_call: TRBD1; v_call: TRBV5-5; j_call: TRBJ2-7; cdr3_aa: CASSLRDSLYEQYF; cdr3_nt: TGTGCCAGCAGCTTGAGGGACAGTCTTTACGAGCAGTACTTC
clone_size: -; d_call: -; v_call: TRBV11-2; j_call: TRBJ1-5; cdr3_aa: CASSPDGGVQPQHF; cdr3_nt: TGTGCCAGCAGCCCAGATGGCGGAGTTCAGCCCCAGCATTTT
clone_size: -; d_call: -; v_call: TRBV29-1; j_call: TRBJ2-3; cdr3_aa: CSVDNWDGRASTDTQYF; cdr3_nt: TGCAGCGTTGATAACTGGGACGGAAGGGCTAGCACAGATACGCAGTATTTT
clone_size: few; d_call: TRBD2; v_call: TRBV20-1; j_call: TRBJ2-3; cdr3_aa: CSARALLAGHTDTQYF; cdr3_nt: TGCAGTGCTAGAGCCCTTCTAGCGGGGCACACAGATACGCAGTATTTT
clone_size: -; d_call: -; v_call: TRBV12-3/TRBV12-4; j_call: TRBJ2-3; cdr3_aa: CASSSLVRDPTDTQYF; cdr3_nt: TGTGCCAGCAGTTCCTTGGTCCGGGACCCCACAGATACGCAGTATTTT
clone_size: few; d_call: -; v_call: TRBV9; j_call: TRBJ2-7; cdr3_aa: CASSVAIGGGEQYF; cdr3_nt: TGTGCCAGCAGCGTAGCGATCGGGGGAGGCGAGCAGTACTTC
clone_size: many; d_call: -; v_call: TRBV20-1; j_call: TRBJ2-5; cdr3_aa: CSVTPHNKTQYF; cdr3_nt: TGCAGTGTTACCCCTCACAACAAGACCCAGTACTTC
clone_size: -; d_call: -; v_call: TRBV28; j_call: TRBJ2-5; cdr3_aa: CASASRGTGWETQYF; cdr3_nt: TGTGCCAGCGCGAGTAGGGGAACTGGGTGGGAGACCCAGTACTTC
clone_size: -; d_call: TRBD1; v_call: TRBV20-1; j_call: TRBJ1-1; cdr3_aa: CSAADRATEAFF; cdr3_nt: TGCAGTGCTGCCGACAGGGCCACTGAAGCTTTCTTT
clone_size: few; d_call: -; v_call: TRBV5-1; j_call: TRBJ2-5; cdr3_aa: CASSLSREKETQYF; cdr3_nt: TGCGCCAGCAGCTTGTCGAGGGAGAAGGAGACCCAGTACTTC
clone_size: few; d_call: -; v_call: TRBV7-2; j_call: TRBJ2-3; cdr3_aa: CASSLAAAPEDTQYF; cdr3_nt: TGTGCCAGCAGCTTAGCGGCGGCCCCGGAGGATACGCAGTATTTT
clone_size: -; d_call: -; v_call: TRBV5-5; j_call: TRBJ1-1; cdr3_aa: CASRSAVGRMAEAFF; cdr3_nt: TGTGCCAGCAGGTCCGCGGTGGGGCGTATGGCTGAAGCTTTCTTT
clone_size: few; d_call: TRBD1; v_call: TRBV12-3/TRBV12-4; j_call: TRBJ2-3; cdr3_aa: CASSPRDRSTDTQYF; cdr3_nt: TGTGCCAGCAGTCCCCGGGACAGAAGCACAGATACGCAGTATTTT
clone_size: few; d_call: -; v_call: TRBV12-3/TRBV12-4; j_call: TRBJ2-3; cdr3_aa: CASSLHPGQGGTSTDTQYF; cdr3_nt: TGTGCCAGCAGTTTGCATCCCGGGCAAGGGGGGACTAGCACAGATACGCAGTATTTT
clone_size: once; d_call: -; v_call: TRBV5-1; j_call: TRBJ1-1; cdr3_aa: CASSTSPGTNTEAFF; cdr3_nt: TGCGCCAGCAGCACCTCGCCGGGAACCAACACTGAAGCTTTCTTT
clone_size: -; d_call: -; v_call: TRBV5-1; j_call: TRBJ2-3; cdr3_aa: CASRRLATDTQYF; cdr3_nt: TGCGCCAGCCGGAGGCTAGCGACAGATACGCAGTATTTT
clone_size: -; d_call: TRBD1; v_call: TRBV28; j_call: TRBJ2-5; cdr3_aa: CASKPGQGSGETQYF; cdr3_nt: TGTGCCAGCAAACCGGGACAGGGGTCAGGAGAGACCCAGTACTTC
clone_size: few; d_call: -; v_call: TRBV6-2/TRBV6-3; j_call: TRBJ2-3; cdr3_aa: CASSYWGLTDTQYF; cdr3_nt: TGTGCCAGCAGTTATTGGGGTCTGACAGATACGCAGTATTTT
clone_size: -; d_call: -; v_call: TRBV11-2; j_call: TRBJ1-4; cdr3_aa: CASSPGRRLFF; cdr3_nt: TGTGCCAGCAGCCCGGGACGGAGACTGTTTTTT
clone_size: few; d_call: TRBD2; v_call: TRBV20-1; j_call: TRBJ2-5; cdr3_aa: CSARTSATETQYF; cdr3_nt: TGCAGTGCTAGGACTAGCGCTACAGAGACCCAGTACTTC
clone_size: -; d_call: -; v_call: TRBV5-1; j_call: TRBJ2-1; cdr3_aa: CASSVQSNEQFF; cdr3_nt: TGCGCCAGCAGCGTTCAGTCCAATGAGCAGTTCTTC
clone_size: -; d_call: -; v_call: TRBV20-1; j_call: TRBJ1-5; cdr3_aa: CSASRGSYSNQPQHF; cdr3_nt: TGCAGTGCCAGCCGGGGGTCATATAGCAATCAGCCCCAGCATTTT
clone_size: -; d_call: -; v_call: TRBV29-1; j_call: TRBJ1-1; cdr3_aa: CSAEGGRTEAFF; cdr3_nt: TGCAGCGCTGAAGGGGGGAGGACTGAAGCTTTCTTT